This T cell receptor (beta chain) was observed in a study of long-term antiretroviral therapy in people with HIV. Study background: The oldest samples precede the 2015 immediate-ART recommendation by about a decade.

No fewer than two post-ART and no fewer than one pre-ART PBMC samples existed for each donor. At survey level, the immunoSEQ assay was run in its v3.0 version. For every sample, sequencing targeted roughly 35,000-55,000 T-cell genomes. The table came from immunoSEQ multiplex PCR; TCRdb's copy has only in-frame clones and leaves some out. The table shows about 24,000 clones, with 80% to 90% occurring only once. With 0 bases removed from V and 8 bases from J, the gap between germline ends came to 14 bases. The CDR3 runs to 15 residues. Germline V CDR1 and CDR2: SGHDN, FVKESK. This chain links TRBV14 with TRBJ1-5; D gene unclear. The specimen was unsorted PBMCs, collected 3 years after starting antiretroviral therapy. This clonotype originated in a man aged 45-65 years with HIV. The CDR3 DNA sequence: TGTGCCAGCAGCCAAGATCTCAAGGGTTGGGAGCCCCAGCATTTT. As protein: CASSQDLKGWEPQHF.